These T cell receptor beta chains were read from a single sample in a study of cytomegalovirus exposure and HLA in healthy donors. The data were produced by immunoSEQ multiplex PCR, yet TCRdb's version contains in-frame clones alone and is incomplete. The repertoire has under 200,000 clones, roughly nine tenths of them found once; the top ten carry roughly 5.7%. The source material was PBMCs. These receptors were taken from a woman aged 30 to 39 in good health and CMV-seronegative. Both conserved end residues are part of each CDR3. D genes are given only for firm matches. Rows give clone size only sometimes, using once, few, many, or a class for an expanded clone.

>-|-|TRBJ1-1|TRBV11-2
CASSFGQGFTEAFF
TGTGCCAGCAGCTTTGGGCAGGGGTTTACTGAAGCTTTCTTT
>-|-|TRBJ1-5|TRBV5-4
CASSLQGARNQPQHF
TGTGCCAGCAGCTTACAGGGTGCGCGCAATCAGCCCCAGCATTTT
>-|TRBD2|TRBJ2-2|TRBV27
CASSLYTSGSGGELFF
TGTGCCAGCAGTTTATATACTAGCGGGAGCGGCGGGGAGCTGTTTTTT
>once|-|TRBJ2-7|TRBV6-5
CASSYSHRSAYEQYF
TGTGCCAGCAGTTACTCCCACAGGTCAGCCTACGAGCAGTACTTC
>-|TRBD2|TRBJ2-7|TRBV7-9
CASSGGAGGNSYEQYF
TGTGCCAGCAGCGGGGGAGCGGGGGGGAACTCCTACGAGCAGTACTTC
>few|-|TRBJ1-5|TRBV10-3
CAISAGLASNQPQHF
TGTGCCATCAGTGCAGGACTTGCTAGCAATCAGCCCCAGCATTTT
>few|-|TRBJ2-2|TRBV9
CASGLVRGTNTGELFF
TGTGCCAGCGGGTTGGTTCGGGGCACGAACACCGGGGAGCTGTTTTTT
>-|-|TRBJ2-4|TRBV29-1
CSALVSRLAKNIQYF
TGCAGCGCCCTGGTGTCTAGACTAGCCAAAAACATTCAGTACTTC
>-|-|TRBJ2-7|TRBV4-3
CASSQGRRNEQYF
TGCGCCAGCAGCCAAGGACGTCGCAACGAGCAGTACTTC
>-|-|TRBJ2-1|TRBV5-6
CASSLRASPYNEQFF
TGTGCCAGCAGCTTGCGGGCGTCTCCCTACAATGAGCAGTTCTTC
>-|-|TRBJ2-2|TRBV9
CASSVEPSENTGELFF
TGTGCCAGCAGCGTAGAGCCTAGCGAGAACACCGGGGAGCTGTTTTTT
>once|-|TRBJ2-5|TRBV15
CATSTMETQYF
TGTGCCACCAGCACCATGGAGACCCAGTACTTC
>once|-|TRBJ1-2|TRBV7-2
CASSLKETDYYGYTF
TGTGCCAGCAGCTTGAAAGAAACAGACTACTATGGCTACACCTTC
>-|TRBD1|TRBJ1-3|TRBV5-1
CASSLWGQGASDSGNTIYF
TGCGCCAGCAGCTTGTGGGGCCAGGGGGCAAGTGACTCTGGAAACACCATATATTTT
>once|-|TRBJ2-1|TRBV7-8
CASSLWQGTKNEQFF
TGTGCCAGCAGCTTATGGCAGGGGACGAAGAATGAGCAGTTCTTC
>once|TRBD1|TRBJ2-1|TRBV6-5
CASSPRTGVGDEQFF
TGTGCCAGCAGTCCCAGGACAGGGGTGGGCGATGAGCAGTTCTTC
>once|TRBD2|TRBJ2-7|TRBV4-1
CASSQETSGGQLTYEQYF
TGCGCCAGCAGCCAAGAAACTAGCGGGGGGCAACTTACCTACGAGCAGTACTTC
>-|-|TRBJ2-2|TRBV4-2
CASGSPGLQTGELFF
TGTGCCAGCGGCTCCCCCGGACTGCAGACCGGGGAGCTGTTTTTT
>-|-|TRBJ2-7|TRBV14
CASSQRPGVLVEQYF
TGTGCCAGCAGCCAAAGGCCCGGGGTCCTTGTCGAGCAGTACTTC
>-|-|TRBJ1-5|TRBV7-9
CASSLTRGLQHF
TGTGCCAGCAGCCTCACGAGGGGCCTGCAGCATTTT
>-|TRBD1|TRBJ2-2|TRBV7-9
CASSLARGLTGELFF
TGTGCCAGCAGCTTAGCCAGGGGGCTCACCGGGGAGCTGTTTTTT
>-|-|TRBJ2-7|TRBV27
CASSLRPTEGRQYF
TGTGCCAGCAGTTTACGTCCGACTGAGGGCAGGCAGTACTTC
>-|-|TRBJ1-1|TRBV5-1
CASSTGKGTEAFF
TGCGCCAGCAGCACGGGGAAGGGCACTGAAGCTTTCTTT
>-|-|TRBJ2-4|TRBV30
CAWSVRTNIQYF
TGTGCCTGGAGTGTACGAACAAACATTCAGTACTTC
>-|-|TRBJ2-7|TRBV11-2
CASSLVGLPSEQYF
TGTGCCAGCAGCTTAGTGGGGCTTCCTTCGGAGCAGTACTTC
>-|-|TRBJ1-2|TRBV25-1
CASSEYGGNYGYTF
TGTGCCAGCAGTGAATATGGGGGAAACTATGGCTACACCTTC
>-|-|TRBJ1-5|TRBV19
CASRNRDWNQPQHF
TGTGCCAGTAGGAACAGGGATTGGAATCAGCCCCAGCATTTT
>-|-|TRBJ1-4|TRBV29-1
CSATYTGFNEKLFF
TGCAGCGCTACATACACAGGGTTTAATGAAAAACTGTTTTTT
>-|-|TRBJ2-5|TRBV7-8
CASSRIRLETQYF
TGTGCCAGCAGCCGTATCAGACTGGAGACCCAGTACTTC
>few|-|TRBJ2-1|TRBV6-5
CASRSAIKEQFF
TGTGCCAGCAGGTCCGCAATTAAGGAGCAGTTCTTC
>-|TRBD1|TRBJ2-5|TRBV9
CASSLGQGLRQGETQYF
TGTGCCAGCAGCTTGGGACAGGGTCTAAGGCAAGGAGAGACCCAGTACTTC
>-|-|TRBJ2-5|TRBV15
CATSRDLSRTLLQETQYF
TGTGCCACCAGCAGAGATCTTTCGCGGACTTTACTCCAAGAGACCCAGTACTTC
>-|TRBD1|TRBJ2-7|TRBV19
CASSLGTGGGEQYF
TGTGCCAGTAGTCTCGGGACAGGGGGCGGCGAGCAGTACTTC
>-|TRBD1|TRBJ2-7|TRBV5-1
CASSIDRAIYEQYF
TGCGCCAGCAGCATAGACAGGGCTATCTACGAGCAGTACTTC
>-|-|TRBJ2-7|TRBV27
CASSPGLLSYEQYF
TGTGCCAGCAGTCCAGGACTTCTCTCCTACGAGCAGTACTTC
>few|-|TRBJ1-2|TRBV5-8
CASRLDNYGYTF
TGTGCCAGCAGATTGGACAACTATGGCTACACCTTC
>-|TRBD2|TRBJ2-7|TRBV7-8
CASSQGLAASYEQYF
TGTGCCAGCAGCCAAGGACTAGCGGCCTCCTACGAGCAGTACTTC
>-|TRBD1|TRBJ1-5|TRBV27
CASSQGVGNQPQHF
TGTGCCAGCAGTCAGGGGGTAGGCAATCAGCCCCAGCATTTT
>-|-|TRBJ2-4|TRBV15
CATSRDSRGAGQGSKNIQYF
TGTGCCACCAGCAGAGATTCGCGAGGGGCGGGTCAAGGGTCCAAAAACATTCAGTACTTC
>-|-|TRBJ2-5|TRBV4-1
CASSHPDGGRQETQYF
TGCGCCAGCAGCCATCCTGATGGCGGGCGCCAAGAGACCCAGTACTTC
>-|-|TRBJ1-3|TRBV7-9
CASSPEARTGNTIYF
TGTGCCAGCAGCCCCGAGGCGCGGACAGGAAACACCATATATTTT
>-|-|TRBJ1-5|TRBV7-2
CASSLDGESNQPQHF
TGTGCCAGCAGCTTAGACGGGGAAAGCAATCAGCCCCAGCATTTT
>few|-|TRBJ1-5|TRBV19
CASSIAGAQPQHF
TGTGCCAGTAGTATCGCGGGGGCACAGCCCCAGCATTTT
>-|-|TRBJ1-1|TRBV19
CASNQWPAEAFF
TGTGCCAGTAACCAATGGCCCGCTGAAGCTTTCTTT
>-|-|TRBJ1-1|TRBV30
CAWSSPGLNTEAFF
TGTGCCTGGAGTTCACCAGGTTTGAACACTGAAGCTTTCTTT
>once|-|TRBJ1-4|TRBV4-1
CASSRAQGPGNEKLFF
TGCGCCAGCAGCCGCGCGCAGGGCCCAGGTAATGAAAAACTGTTTTTT
>-|-|TRBJ1-1|TRBV12-5
CASGFGGLEAFF
TGTGCTAGTGGTTTCGGGGGCCTTGAAGCTTTCTTT
>-|-|TRBJ2-7|TRBV27
CASSPVGRRYEQYF
TGTGCCAGCAGTCCCGTGGGAAGACGCTACGAGCAGTACTTC
>-|-|TRBJ1-1|TRBV6-4
CASSDSRGTEAFF
TGTGCCAGCAGTGACTCTAGGGGAACTGAAGCTTTCTTT
>-|TRBD1|TRBJ2-6|TRBV28
CASRLWTGSAGANVLTF
TGTGCCAGCAGACTTTGGACAGGGTCCGCTGGGGCCAACGTCCTGACTTTC
>-|-|TRBJ2-7|TRBV10-3
CAIKQASTYEQYF
TGTGCCATCAAGCAGGCGTCAACCTACGAGCAGTACTTC
>-|TRBD2|TRBJ2-1|TRBV9
CASSATSGGTDEQFF
TGTGCCAGCAGCGCCACTAGCGGGGGGACAGATGAGCAGTTCTTC
>-|-|TRBJ2-7|TRBV4-2
CASSLLGTGNEQYF
TGTGCCAGCAGCCTGCTAGGAACAGGGAACGAGCAGTACTTC
>-|TRBD1|TRBJ2-2|TRBV4-2
CASSHDRVNTGELFF
TGTGCCAGCAGCCACGACAGGGTGAACACCGGGGAGCTGTTTTTT
>-|-|TRBJ2-1|TRBV2
CASSEGANEQFF
TGTGCCAGCAGTGAAGGGGCAAATGAGCAGTTCTTC
>few|TRBD1|TRBJ2-5|TRBV5-1
CASSLGQGASETQYF
TGCGCCAGCAGCCTGGGACAGGGGGCTAGCGAGACCCAGTACTTC
>-|-|TRBJ1-2|TRBV4-3
CASSQEAGTGYGYTF
TGCGCCAGCAGCCAAGAAGCAGGAACCGGCTATGGCTACACCTTC